A single T cell receptor (beta chain) is shown here with its context. Its antigen is not known. The junction and the germline gene differ at one end; a read error may be behind it. Amplified TCR beta CDR3 regions came from RNA transcripts. Using the HTBI primer set, a first-round RT-PCR was run on the TCR CDR3. TCRdb processed the multiplex PCR reads anew with MiXCR; each CDR3 protein has one entry. The data show about 660,000 distinct CDR3 sequences, with over 40% seen just once and approximately 7.2% held by the top ten. This sample stems from a study of T cells in Graves' hyperthyroidism and ophthalmopathy. Lactation, pregnancy, other autoimmune disease or uncontrolled infection led to exclusion of patients. Diagnosis relied on clinical symptoms, serum thyroxine and TRAb, thyroid ultrasound and orbital computed tomography. This CDR3 comprises 13 residues. Germline loops: CDR1 KGHDR, CDR2 SFDVKD. Notes on the study in general: Through a model of 13 V-J features, ophthalmopathy was separated from stable hyperthyroidism. In validation, the model predicted ophthalmopathy. These predictions came a median around 5.9 months before onset.

The chain carries TRBV24-1 and TRBJ1-5; D not certain. The TCR comes from an adult man with Graves' disease, either hyperthyroidism or ophthalmopathy (not recorded which). Sequenced sample: peripheral blood or thyroid tissue (not recorded which). CDR3: CASSDFGNQPQHF. Written as DNA, the CDR3 is TGTGCCTCCAGTGATTTTGGGAATCAGCCCCAGCATTTT.